This passage covers 9 T cell receptor beta chains from one sample sequenced in a study of PD-1 blockade in mismatch repair-deficient tumors. These receptors have no known antigen. As for time point: roughly 10-day in vitro stimulation with candidate neoantigen peptide 7. The protocol was immunoSEQ multiplex PCR, while the TCRdb copy is restricted to in-frame clones and leaves out a portion. The sample consists of some 10,000 clones, approximately 88% of them appearing once. Source: cells cultured in vitro, taken from a patient treated with pembrolizumab. These receptors all stem from an adult with mismatch repair-deficient cancer.

This chain links TRBV2 with TRBJ2-7, with 11 bases lining up with TRBD2. The CDR3 has 13 residues. V lost 9 bases to trimming and J lost 6 bases; unmatched junction nucleotides: 7. Per the germline V gene, CDR1 is SNHLY and CDR2 is FYNNEI. This chain's CDR3 is CASRTSGQGEQYF. Here the CDR3 DNA reads TGTGCCAGTAGGACTAGCGGGCAGGGCGAGCAGTACTTC.

This clone came up a few times. The chain uses TRBV15 and TRBJ2-3, with D possibly being TRBD1 or TRBD2 (5 bases each). The CDR3 contains 17 residues. The germline V gene has CDR1 LNHNV and CDR2 YYDKDF (reference sequence). V lost 3 bases, J lost 6 bases, and 22 bases lay in between. The CDR3 DNA follows: TGTGCCACCAGCAGGGCCGGGACCGAGGACCTCTTGGATACGCAGTATTTT. As protein: CATSRAGTEDLLDTQYF.

The chain combines TRBV28 with TRBJ2-7; D not certain. The V and J ends lost 5 bases and 6 bases respectively, with 14 bases between them. The CDR3 contains 13 residues. CDR1 is MDHEN, CDR2 SYDVKM, per germline. The CDR3 reads CASSEWKLAEQYF. In DNA, the CDR3 is TGTGCCAGCAGTGAATGGAAACTTGCCGAGCAGTACTTC.

This sequence joins TRBV9 and TRBJ2-1; TRBD1 aligns across 8 bases. Germline CDR1 SGDLS, CDR2 YYNGEE. The CDR3 covers 16 residues. After removal of 4 bases from V and 1 base from J, the junction contained 7 bases not matched to a gene. The CDR3 DNA reads as TGTGCCAGCAGCTTCCTTGGACAGGGATCCTACAATGAGCAGTTCTTC. This sequence encodes CASSFLGQGSYNEQFF.

DNA of the CDR3: TGTGCCAGTACCAGAGATAGGGAGGGACAGGGCCATCAGCCCCAGCATTTT. This codes for CASTRDREGQGHQPQHF. V usage is TRBV19 and J usage is TRBJ1-5; 9 nucleotides align to TRBD1. Unmatched junction bases numbered 15, after V lost 7 bases and J lost 5 bases. Looked up from germline, CDR1 is LNHDA and CDR2 is SQIVND (reference sequence). CDR3 size: 17 residues.

This clone was found a few times. The rearrangement joins TRBV27 to TRBJ2-3; D is ambiguous. The germline V gene encodes CDR1 MNHEY and CDR2 SMNVEV (reference sequence). CDR3 length: 14 amino acids. Trimming removed 6 bases at V and 2 bases at J, with 12 bases between. The CDR3 spells CASSPLSHTDTQYF. CDR3 in DNA: TGTGCCAGCAGCCCCCTCTCCCACACAGATACGCAGTATTTT.

This chain uses TRBV28 with TRBJ1-1; no clear D gene. CDR1 is MDHEN and CDR2 is SYDVKM in the germline V gene. CDR3 size: 17 residues. V lost 1 base, J lost 1 base, and 16 bases lay in between. Here the CDR3 reads CASSLSGGQRKNTEAFF. CDR3 DNA sequence: TGTGCCAGCAGTTTATCTGGCGGGCAGAGAAAGAACACTGAAGCTTTCTTT.

V gene TRBV5-1 combines with J gene TRBJ2-2; 8 bases fit TRBD2. Germline values: CDR1 SGHRS, CDR2 YFSETQ. The CDR3 runs 16 residues. V lost 4 bases and J lost 0; bases outside the gene matches: 5. CDR3 in amino acids: CASSHRGGANTGELFF. The CDR3 nucleotides read TGCGCCAGCAGCCACCGGGGGGGAGCGAACACCGGGGAGCTGTTTTTT.

The genes are TRBV6-1 and TRBJ2-1; D is possibly TRBD1 or TRBD2 (5 bases each). Trimming took off 1 base at V and 5 bases at J, with 12 bases between the two ends. Germline lookup yields CDR1 MNHNS and CDR2 SASEGT. The CDR3 spans 15 residues. This chain's CDR3 is CASSEVGTANNEQFF. CDR3 DNA sequence: TGTGCCAGCAGTGAAGTAGGGACGGCGAACAATGAGCAGTTCTTC.